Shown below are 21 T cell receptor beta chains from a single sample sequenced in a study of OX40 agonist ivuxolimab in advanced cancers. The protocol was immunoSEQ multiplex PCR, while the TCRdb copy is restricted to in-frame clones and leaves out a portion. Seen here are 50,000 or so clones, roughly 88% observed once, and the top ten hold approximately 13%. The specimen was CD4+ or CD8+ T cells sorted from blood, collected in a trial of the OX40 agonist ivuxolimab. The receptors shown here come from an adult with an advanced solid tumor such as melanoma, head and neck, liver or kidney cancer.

This CDR3 reads CASSLNRDPNQPQHF. CDR3 nucleotides: TGTGCCAGCAGCTTGAACAGGGACCCAAATCAGCCCCAGCATTTT. J is TRBJ1-5 and V is TRBV5-4, with D perhaps matching TRBD1 (6 bases). Germline CDR1 and CDR2: SGHNT and YYREEE (reference sequence). There are 15 residues in the CDR3. V was trimmed by 1 base and J by 4 bases, leaving 12 bases between them.

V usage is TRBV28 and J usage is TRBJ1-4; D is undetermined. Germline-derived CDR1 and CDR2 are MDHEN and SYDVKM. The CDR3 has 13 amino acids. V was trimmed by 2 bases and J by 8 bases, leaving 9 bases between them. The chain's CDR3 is CASSLGGQEKLFF. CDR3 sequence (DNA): TGTGCCAGCAGTTTAGGCGGTCAGGAAAAACTGTTTTTT.

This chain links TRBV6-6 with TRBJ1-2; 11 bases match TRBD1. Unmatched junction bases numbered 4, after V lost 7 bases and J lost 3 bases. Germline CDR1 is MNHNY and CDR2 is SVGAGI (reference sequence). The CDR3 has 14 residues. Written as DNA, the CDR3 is TGTGCCAGCACCCGGACAGGGGGCGACTATGGCTACACCTTC. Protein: CASTRTGGDYGYTF.

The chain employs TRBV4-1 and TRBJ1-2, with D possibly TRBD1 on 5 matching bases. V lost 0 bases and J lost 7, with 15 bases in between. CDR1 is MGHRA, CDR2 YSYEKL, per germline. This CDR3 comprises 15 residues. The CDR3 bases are TGCGCCAGCAGCCAAGATCCCAGGGATCCTATTGGCTACACCTTC. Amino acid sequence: CASSQDPRDPIGYTF.

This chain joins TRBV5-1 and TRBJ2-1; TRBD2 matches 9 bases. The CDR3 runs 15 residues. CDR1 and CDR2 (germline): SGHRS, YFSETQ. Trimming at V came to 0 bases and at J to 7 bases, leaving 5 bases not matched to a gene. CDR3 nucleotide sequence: TGCGCCAGCAGCTTGGTTGCGGGAGGGTCGAATGAGCAGTTCTTC. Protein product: CASSLVAGGSNEQFF.

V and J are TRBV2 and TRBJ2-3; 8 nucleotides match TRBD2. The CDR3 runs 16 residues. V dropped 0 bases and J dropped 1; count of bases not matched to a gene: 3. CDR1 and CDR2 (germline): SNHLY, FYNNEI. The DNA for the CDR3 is TGTGCCAGCAGTGAAGCGTGGCGGGGGGGCACAGATACGCAGTATTTT. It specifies CASSEAWRGGTDTQYF.

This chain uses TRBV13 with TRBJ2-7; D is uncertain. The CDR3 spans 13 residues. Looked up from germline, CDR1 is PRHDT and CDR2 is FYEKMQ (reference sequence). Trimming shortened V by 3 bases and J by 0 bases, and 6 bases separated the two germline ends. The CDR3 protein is CASSLRSSYEQYF. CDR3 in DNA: TGTGCCAGCAGCTTGAGGAGCTCCTACGAGCAGTACTTC.

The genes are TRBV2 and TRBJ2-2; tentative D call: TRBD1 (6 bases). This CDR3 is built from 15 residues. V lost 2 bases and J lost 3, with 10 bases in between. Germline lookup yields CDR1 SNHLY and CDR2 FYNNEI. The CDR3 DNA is TGTGCCAGCAGTGAAAACGGACAGTACACCGGGGAGCTGTTTTTT. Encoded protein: CASSENGQYTGELFF.

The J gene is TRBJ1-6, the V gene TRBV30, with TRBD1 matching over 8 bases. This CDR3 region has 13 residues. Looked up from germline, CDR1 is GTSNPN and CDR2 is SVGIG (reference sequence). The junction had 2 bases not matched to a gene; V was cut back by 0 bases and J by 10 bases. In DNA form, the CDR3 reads TGTGCCTGGAGTGTAACAGGGGGATCACCCCTCCACTTT. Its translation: CAWSVTGGSPLHF.

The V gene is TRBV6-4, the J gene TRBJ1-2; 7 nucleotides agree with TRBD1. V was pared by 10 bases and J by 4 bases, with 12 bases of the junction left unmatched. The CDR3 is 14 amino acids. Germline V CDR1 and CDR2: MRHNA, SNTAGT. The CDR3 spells CANTPGQSFYGYTF. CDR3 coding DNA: TGTGCCAACACTCCGGGACAGAGTTTCTATGGCTACACCTTC.

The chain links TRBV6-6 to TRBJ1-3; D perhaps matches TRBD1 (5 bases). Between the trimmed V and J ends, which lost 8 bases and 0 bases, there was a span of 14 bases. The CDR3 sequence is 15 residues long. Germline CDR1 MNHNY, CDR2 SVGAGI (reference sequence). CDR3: CASGELQVSGNTIYF. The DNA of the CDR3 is TGTGCCAGCGGCGAATTACAGGTCTCTGGAAACACCATATATTTT.

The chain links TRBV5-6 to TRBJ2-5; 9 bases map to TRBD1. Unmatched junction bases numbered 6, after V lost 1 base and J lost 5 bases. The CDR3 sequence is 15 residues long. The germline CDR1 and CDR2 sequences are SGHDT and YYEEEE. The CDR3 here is CASSLNRGRWETQYF. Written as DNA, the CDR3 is TGTGCCAGCAGCTTGAACAGGGGGCGCTGGGAGACCCAGTACTTC.

CDR3 DNA: TGTGCCAGCAGTGAAATTTGGTGGCTGACGAATCAGCCCCAGCATTTT. It encodes CASSEIWWLTNQPQHF. The chain has TRBV2 and TRBJ1-5; D call uncertain. Germline CDR1 and CDR2: SNHLY and FYNNEI. V lost 2 bases to trimming and J lost 4 bases, with 15 bases between them. The CDR3 is made up of 16 amino acids.

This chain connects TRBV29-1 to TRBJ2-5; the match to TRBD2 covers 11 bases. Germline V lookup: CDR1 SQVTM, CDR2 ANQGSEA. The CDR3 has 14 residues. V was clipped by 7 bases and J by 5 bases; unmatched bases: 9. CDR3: CSASPLAGVETQYF. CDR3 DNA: TGCAGCGCTTCCCCACTAGCGGGAGTCGAGACCCAGTACTTC.

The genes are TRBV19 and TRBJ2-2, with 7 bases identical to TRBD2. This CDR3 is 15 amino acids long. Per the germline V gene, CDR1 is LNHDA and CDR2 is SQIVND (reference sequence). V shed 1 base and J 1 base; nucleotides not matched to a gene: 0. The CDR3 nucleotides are TGTGCCAGTAGTATAGCGGGGGGGAACACCGGGGAGCTGTTTTTT. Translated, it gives CASSIAGGNTGELFF.

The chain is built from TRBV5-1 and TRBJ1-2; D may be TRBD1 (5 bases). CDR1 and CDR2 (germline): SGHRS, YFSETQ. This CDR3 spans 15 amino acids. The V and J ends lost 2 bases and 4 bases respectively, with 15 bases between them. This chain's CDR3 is CASSFLTGTGYGYTF. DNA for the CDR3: TGCGCCAGCAGCTTTTTAACAGGTACCGGCTATGGCTACACCTTC.

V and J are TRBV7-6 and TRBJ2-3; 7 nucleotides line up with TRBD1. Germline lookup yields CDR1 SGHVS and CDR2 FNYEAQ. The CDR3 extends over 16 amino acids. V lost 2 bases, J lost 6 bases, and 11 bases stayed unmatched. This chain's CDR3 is CASSLRVGTEGDTQYF. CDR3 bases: TGTGCCAGCAGCTTACGGGTAGGGACAGAAGGGGATACGCAGTATTTT.

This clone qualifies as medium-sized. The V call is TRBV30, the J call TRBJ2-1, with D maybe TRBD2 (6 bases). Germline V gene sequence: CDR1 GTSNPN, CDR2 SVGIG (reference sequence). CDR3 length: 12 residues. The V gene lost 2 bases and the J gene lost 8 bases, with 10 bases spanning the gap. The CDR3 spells CAWSPTSYEQFF. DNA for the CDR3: TGTGCCTGGAGTCCGACTAGTTATGAGCAGTTCTTC.

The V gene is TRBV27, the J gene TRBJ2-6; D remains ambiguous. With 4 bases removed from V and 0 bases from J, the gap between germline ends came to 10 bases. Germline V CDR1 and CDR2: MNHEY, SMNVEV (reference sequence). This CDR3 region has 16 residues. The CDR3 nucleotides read TGTGCCAGCAGTTCTTCCGGACCCTCTGGGGCCAACGTCCTGACTTTC. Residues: CASSSSGPSGANVLTF. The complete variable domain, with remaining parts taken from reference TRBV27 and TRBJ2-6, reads EAQVTQNPRYLITVTGKKLTVTCSQNMNHEYMSWYRQDPGLGLRQIYYSMNVEVTDKGDVPEGYKVSRKEKRNFPLILESPSPNQTSLYFCASSSSGPSGANVLTFGAGSRLTVL.

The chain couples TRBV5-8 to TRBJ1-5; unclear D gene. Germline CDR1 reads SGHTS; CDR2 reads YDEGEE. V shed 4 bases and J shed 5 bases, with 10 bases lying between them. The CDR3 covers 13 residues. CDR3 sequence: CASSLWEDQPQHF. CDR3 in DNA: TGTGCCAGCAGCCTTTGGGAGGATCAGCCCCAGCATTTT.

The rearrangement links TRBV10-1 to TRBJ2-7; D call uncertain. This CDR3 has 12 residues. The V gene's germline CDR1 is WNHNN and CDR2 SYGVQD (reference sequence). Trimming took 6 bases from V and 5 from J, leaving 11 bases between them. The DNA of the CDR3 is TGCGCCAGCAGCCATAGTGTAAACGAGCAGTACGTC. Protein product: CASSHSVNEQYV.